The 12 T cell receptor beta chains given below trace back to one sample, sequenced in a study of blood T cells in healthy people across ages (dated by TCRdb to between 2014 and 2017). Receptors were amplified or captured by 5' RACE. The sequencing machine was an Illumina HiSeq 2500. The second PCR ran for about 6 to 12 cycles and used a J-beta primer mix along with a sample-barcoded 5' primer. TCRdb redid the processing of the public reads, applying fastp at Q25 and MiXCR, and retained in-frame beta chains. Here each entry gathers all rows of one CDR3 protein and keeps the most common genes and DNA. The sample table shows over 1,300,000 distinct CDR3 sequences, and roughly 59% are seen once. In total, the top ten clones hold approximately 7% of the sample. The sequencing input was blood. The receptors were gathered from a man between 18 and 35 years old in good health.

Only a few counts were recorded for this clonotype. CDR3 nucleotides: TGTGCCAGCAGCCGCAGGTCGAACACTGAAGCTTTCTTT. It encodes CASSRRSNTEAFF. The rearrangement joins TRBV6-2 or TRBV6-3 to TRBJ1-1; D call uncertain. Trimming removed 6 bases from V and 1 base from J, with 9 bases in between. The CDR3 loop spans 13 amino acids. The germline V gene encodes CDR1 MNHEY and CDR2 SVGEGT.

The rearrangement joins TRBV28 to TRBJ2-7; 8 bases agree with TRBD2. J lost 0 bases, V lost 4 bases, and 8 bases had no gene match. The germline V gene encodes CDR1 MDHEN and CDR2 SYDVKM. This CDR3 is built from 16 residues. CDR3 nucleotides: TGTGCCAGCAGTTACATCCCCGGGACTAGCTCCTACGAGCAGTACTTC. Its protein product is CASSYIPGTSSYEQYF.

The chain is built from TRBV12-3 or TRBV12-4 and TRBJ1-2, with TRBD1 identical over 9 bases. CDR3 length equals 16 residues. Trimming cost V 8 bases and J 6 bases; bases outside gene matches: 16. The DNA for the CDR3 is TGTGCCAGCGACGATGAGAGACAGGGGGGGAATGATGGCTACACCTTC. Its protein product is CASDDERQGGNDGYTF.

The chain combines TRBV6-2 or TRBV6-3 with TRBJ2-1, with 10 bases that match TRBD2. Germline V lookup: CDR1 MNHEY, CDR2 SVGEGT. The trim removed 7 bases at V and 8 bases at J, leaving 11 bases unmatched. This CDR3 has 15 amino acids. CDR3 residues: CASIVTSGEGYEQFF. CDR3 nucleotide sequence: TGTGCCAGCATCGTAACTAGCGGGGAGGGCTATGAGCAGTTCTTC.

The CDR3 coding sequence is TGCAGCGTTCAACAGGGGTCCTACAATGAGCAGTTCTTC. This gives the protein CSVQQGSYNEQFF. The rearrangement joins TRBV29-1 to TRBJ2-1; 7 nucleotides line up with TRBD1. The V and J ends lost 5 bases and 1 base, in that order; junction bases with no gene match: 2. Germline-derived CDR1 and CDR2 are SQVTM and ANQGSEA. The CDR3 is 13 residues long.

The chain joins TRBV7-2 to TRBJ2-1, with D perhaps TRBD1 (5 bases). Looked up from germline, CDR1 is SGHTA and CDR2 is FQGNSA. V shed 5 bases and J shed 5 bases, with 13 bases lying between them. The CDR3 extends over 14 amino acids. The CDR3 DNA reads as TGTGCCAGCAGCGTAAATCAGGGTCACAATGAGCAGTTCTTC. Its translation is CASSVNQGHNEQFF.

The DNA of the CDR3 is TGTGCCAGCAGCTCCCCCAGGACCCAGTACTTC. Protein product: CASSSPRTQYF. The rearrangement joins TRBV3-1 to TRBJ2-5; D ambiguous. Per the germline V gene, CDR1 is LGHDT and CDR2 is YNNKEL (reference sequence). Trimming removed 5 bases at V and 7 bases at J, with 8 bases between. CDR3 length: 11 residues.

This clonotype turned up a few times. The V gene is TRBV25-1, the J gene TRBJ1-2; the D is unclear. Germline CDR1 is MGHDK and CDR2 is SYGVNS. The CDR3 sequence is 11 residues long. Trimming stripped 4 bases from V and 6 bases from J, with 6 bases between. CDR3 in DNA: TGTGCCAGCAGTGGATTGGATGGCTACACCTTC. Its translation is CASSGLDGYTF.

The chain's CDR3 is CATSSGVGLSYNEQYF. CDR3 DNA sequence: TGTGCCACCAGCTCAGGGGTGGGCCTCTCCTACAATGAGCAGTACTTC. This chain connects TRBV15 to TRBJ2-1; tentative D call: TRBD1 (6 bases). The tail of the sequence fits TRBJ2-7 better, so the J call may be wrong. Germline CDR1 is LNHNV and CDR2 is YYDKDF (reference sequence). The CDR3 sequence is 16 residues long.

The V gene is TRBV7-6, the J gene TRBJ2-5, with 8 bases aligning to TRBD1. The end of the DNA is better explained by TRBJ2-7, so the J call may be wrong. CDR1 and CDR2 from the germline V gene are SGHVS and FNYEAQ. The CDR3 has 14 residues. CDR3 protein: CASSLGDRSLEQYF. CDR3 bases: TGTGCCAGCAGCTTGGGGGACAGGTCCCTCGAGCAGTACTTC.

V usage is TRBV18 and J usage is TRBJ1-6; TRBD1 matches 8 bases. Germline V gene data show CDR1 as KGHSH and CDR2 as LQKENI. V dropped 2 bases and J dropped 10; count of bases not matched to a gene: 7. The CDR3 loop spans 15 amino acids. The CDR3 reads CASSPMGQEKSPLHF. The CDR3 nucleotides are TGTGCCAGCTCACCAATGGGACAGGAAAAGTCACCCCTCCACTTT. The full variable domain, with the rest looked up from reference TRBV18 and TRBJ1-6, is NAGVMQNPRHLVRRRGQEARLRCSPMKGHSHVYWYRQLPEEGLKFMVYLQKENIIDESGMPKERFSAEFPKEGPSILRIQQVVRGDSAAYFCASSPMGQEKSPLHFGNGTRLTVT.

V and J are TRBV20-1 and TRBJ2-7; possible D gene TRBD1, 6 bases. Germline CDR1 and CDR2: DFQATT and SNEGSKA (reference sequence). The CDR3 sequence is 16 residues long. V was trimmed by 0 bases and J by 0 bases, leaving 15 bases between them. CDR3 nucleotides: TGCAGTGCTAGAGATGATTCAGGGGCGAGCTCCTACGAGCAGTACTTC. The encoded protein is CSARDDSGASSYEQYF.